Following are 20 T cell receptor beta chains from one sample sequenced in a study of blood T cell repertoires in COVID-19. Measured with immunoSEQ multiplex PCR; TCRdb has only the in-frame clones, and not every one. The data show a few hundred thousand clones, around nine tenths seen once. The source material was peripheral blood. These receptors all stem from a woman aged 55-70 years with COVID-19, enrolled during active disease.

The chain is built from TRBV28 and TRBJ1-4; D possibly corresponds to TRBD1 (5 bases). This CDR3 region has 15 residues. The germline V gene encodes CDR1 MDHEN and CDR2 SYDVKM. Trimming shortened V by 6 bases and J by 0 bases, and 11 bases separated the two germline ends. CDR3 bases: TGTGCCAGCAGGAAGCAGGGTTCAACTAATGAAAAACTGTTTTTT. This gives the protein CASRKQGSTNEKLFF. Drawing the rest from reference TRBV28 and TRBJ1-4, the complete variable domain is DVKVTQSSRYLVKRTGEKVFLECVQDMDHENMFWYRQDPGLGLRLIYFSYDVKMKEKGDIPEGYSVSREKKERFSLILESASTNQTSMYLCASRKQGSTNEKLFFGSGTQLSVL.

This chain joins TRBV5-1 and TRBJ1-1; 7 bases map to TRBD1. CDR1 SGHRS and CDR2 YFSETQ come from the germline V gene. The V segment lost 1 base and the J segment 6 bases; nucleotides outside the gene matches: 12. The CDR3 has 16 residues. The CDR3 reads CASSLIPGGKWAEAFF. CDR3 nucleotide sequence: TGCGCCAGCAGCTTGATACCAGGGGGGAAGTGGGCTGAAGCTTTCTTT. The whole variable domain, remainder taken from reference TRBV5-1 and TRBJ1-1, is KAGVTQTPRYLIKTRGQQVTLSCSPISGHRSVSWYQQTPGQGLQFLFEYFSETQRNKGNFPGRFSGRQFSNSRSEMNVSTLELGDSALYLCASSLIPGGKWAEAFFGQGTRLTVV.

In nucleotides, the CDR3 is TGTGCCAGCAGTTTATCGGGGCTAGCGAGGGGGGGCCTCGACGGGCAGTTCTTC. Translating gives CASSLSGLARGGLDGQFF. This rearrangement joins TRBV27 to TRBJ2-1; tentative D call: TRBD2 (7 bases). V gave up 0 bases and J gave up 12 bases, with 27 bases separating them. Germline V gives CDR1 MNHEY, CDR2 SMNVEV (reference sequence). The CDR3 is 18 amino acids.

The V and J genes are TRBV10-3 and TRBJ1-4; TRBD1 aligns across 9 bases. V trimming: 6 bases; J trimming: 6 bases; junction bases outside the gene matches: 5. The CDR3 has 14 residues. The germline gives CDR1 ENHRY, CDR2 SYGVKD. CDR3 in amino acids: CAIRTGGRDEKLFF. The CDR3 coding sequence is TGTGCCATCAGGACAGGGGGAAGGGATGAAAAACTGTTTTTT.

The chain combines TRBV10-1 with TRBJ2-1, with 12 bases lining up with TRBD1. Trimming removed 2 bases from V and 9 bases from J; junction bases left unmatched: 14. Germline-derived CDR1 and CDR2 are WNHNN and SYGVQD (reference sequence). The CDR3 is made up of 18 amino acids. CDR3 region: CASSETGTGGAMWVEQFF. In DNA, the CDR3 is TGCGCCAGCAGTGAGACTGGGACAGGGGGCGCCATGTGGGTTGAGCAGTTCTTC.

The chain couples TRBV5-5 to TRBJ1-1; D is undetermined. The V gene's germline CDR1 is SGHKS and CDR2 YYEKEE (reference sequence). The germline V and J ends were trimmed by 0 bases and 3 bases, with 12 bases remaining between them. This CDR3 comprises 15 residues. In DNA, the CDR3 is TGTGCCAGCAGCTTGGGAACTAGGAGGGACACTGAAGCTTTCTTT. It specifies CASSLGTRRDTEAFF.

The chain joins TRBV5-1 to TRBJ1-3; weak D call: TRBD1 (6 bases). CDR1 SGHRS and CDR2 YFSETQ come from the germline V gene. The length of the CDR3 is 16 residues. Trimming left V 4 bases short and J 0 bases short, with 14 bases between. This chain's CDR3 is CASSPRQAYSGNTIYF. The CDR3 nucleotides read TGCGCCAGCAGCCCTAGACAGGCTTACTCTGGAAACACCATATATTTT.

The J gene is TRBJ2-7, the V gene TRBV9; TRBD2 might be the D (6 bases). CDR3 size: 16 residues. V lost 1 base and J 6 bases, leaving 20 bases between the germline ends. The germline V gene encodes CDR1 SGDLS and CDR2 YYNGEE. CDR3 DNA sequence: TGTGCCAGCAGCGTAACCCCCGGGAGCCGCCTGGGCGAGCAGTACTTC. Encoded protein: CASSVTPGSRLGEQYF.

The V gene is TRBV5-1, the J gene TRBJ1-6; 9 bases line up with TRBD1. CDR1 and CDR2 from the germline V gene are SGHRS and YFSETQ. Trimming removed 6 bases from V and 6 bases from J; junction bases left unmatched: 7. This CDR3 region has 15 residues. DNA of the CDR3: TGCGCCAGCACCGTCGGACAGGGGCGTAATTCACCCCTCCACTTT. Translated, it gives CASTVGQGRNSPLHF.

V and J are TRBV28 and TRBJ1-1; D might be TRBD1 (5 bases). The CDR3 sequence is 13 residues long. Germline CDR1 MDHEN, CDR2 SYDVKM. Trimming cost V 6 bases and J 5 bases, with 13 bases left between them. CDR3 nucleotide sequence: TGTGCCAGCAGACCTCAGGGTTGGACTGAAGCTTTCTTT. Its translation is CASRPQGWTEAFF. The full variable domain, completed using reference TRBV28 and TRBJ1-1, is DVKVTQSSRYLVKRTGEKVFLECVQDMDHENMFWYRQDPGLGLRLIYFSYDVKMKEKGDIPEGYSVSREKKERFSLILESASTNQTSMYLCASRPQGWTEAFFGQGTRLTVV.

This chain links TRBV29-1 with TRBJ2-7; 8 nucleotides match TRBD1. V lost 2 bases, J lost 4 bases, and 4 bases stayed unmatched. Per the germline V gene, CDR1 is SQVTM and CDR2 is ANQGSEA. The CDR3 length is 13 residues. The CDR3 here is CSVESGGRYEQYF. In nucleotides, the CDR3 is TGCAGCGTTGAATCAGGGGGCAGGTACGAGCAGTACTTC.

This chain links TRBV5-6 with TRBJ2-3, with 9 bases fitting TRBD2. The germline gives CDR1 SGHDT, CDR2 YYEEEE. The junction had 6 bases not matched to a gene; V was cut back by 2 bases and J by 2 bases. The CDR3 contains 16 residues. Written as DNA, the CDR3 is TGTGCCAGCAGCTTCCCGGCGGGAGGGTACACAGATACGCAGTATTTT. Protein product: CASSFPAGGYTDTQYF. The complete variable domain, with remaining parts taken from reference TRBV5-6 and TRBJ2-3, reads DAGVTQSPTHLIKTRGQQVTLRCSPKSGHDTVSWYQQALGQGPQFIFQYYEEEERQRGNFPDRFSGHQFPNYSSELNVNALLLGDSALYLCASSFPAGGYTDTQYFGPGTRLTVL.

The J gene is TRBJ1-5, the V gene TRBV6-5, with D possibly TRBD1 on 6 matching bases. The CDR3 covers 15 residues. V lost 7 bases to trimming and J lost 15 bases, with 28 bases between them. Germline CDR1 MNHEY, CDR2 SVGAGI. The CDR3 DNA reads TGTGCCAGCATTCAAAATGGGGGCTCTGCCAGGACGGCGCATTTT. It specifies CASIQNGGSARTAHF.

This chain connects TRBV28 to TRBJ1-1; D remains ambiguous. V was cut by 8 bases and J by 4 bases, with 5 bases left in between. Looked up from germline, CDR1 is MDHEN and CDR2 is SYDVKM. The CDR3 is 10 residues long. The CDR3 nucleotides are TGTGCCAGCGGGCGCACTGAAGCTTTCTTT. It is translated as CASGRTEAFF.

The V gene is TRBV10-3, the J gene TRBJ2-7; D unresolved. The J call may be wrong; the DNA end is better matched by TRBJ2-5. The germline V gene encodes CDR1 ENHRY and CDR2 SYGVKD. This CDR3 is built from 13 residues. CDR3 nucleotides: TGTGCCATCAGTGTGCGGTCCGGAGAGACCCAGTACTTC. Amino acids: CAISVRSGETQYF.

The V gene is TRBV28, the J gene TRBJ2-3; 9 bases map to TRBD2. V was clipped by 8 bases and J by 0 bases; unmatched bases: 9. Looked up from germline, CDR1 is MDHEN and CDR2 is SYDVKM. CDR3 length: 16 residues. The CDR3 DNA reads TGTGCCAGCCCTCCCCCGGGGACTAGCAGCACAGATACGCAGTATTTT. Its protein product is CASPPPGTSSTDTQYF. The full variable domain, its missing parts supplied by reference TRBV28 and TRBJ2-3, is DVKVTQSSRYLVKRTGEKVFLECVQDMDHENMFWYRQDPGLGLRLIYFSYDVKMKEKGDIPEGYSVSREKKERFSLILESASTNQTSMYLCASPPPGTSSTDTQYFGPGTRLTVL.

V and J are TRBV20-1 and TRBJ2-7; unclear D gene. From germline, CDR1 is DFQATT and CDR2 SNEGSKA (reference sequence). The V end lost 1 base, the J end lost 6 bases, and 7 bases lay between the germline ends. CDR3 size: 11 residues. The CDR3 sequence: CSARAHSEQYF. CDR3 in DNA: TGCAGTGCTAGAGCACATTCCGAGCAGTACTTC.

The chain has TRBV7-2 and TRBJ1-2, with TRBD1 matching 9 bases. V lost 4 bases and J lost 5; bases outside the gene matches: 2. Germline V gene data show CDR1 as SGHTA and CDR2 as FQGNSA. This CDR3 is built from 13 residues. For the CDR3, the DNA is TGTGCCAGCAGCTCCGGACAGGGGTATGGCTACACCTTC. Translating gives CASSSGQGYGYTF. The full variable domain, with the rest looked up from reference TRBV7-2 and TRBJ1-2, is GAGVSQSPSNKVTEKGKDVELRCDPISGHTALYWYRQSLGQGLEFLIYFQGNSAPDKSGLPSDRFSAERTGGSVSTLTIQRTQQEDSAVYLCASSSGQGYGYTFGSGTRLTVV.

For this clone: The same CDR3 also results from other DNA sequences found in this sample. J is TRBJ1-5 and V is TRBV19, with D perhaps TRBD1 (6 bases). In germline, CDR1 is LNHDA, CDR2 SQIVND (reference sequence). V shed 6 bases and J shed 1 base, with 10 bases lying between them. CDR3 length equals 14 residues. The CDR3 DNA is TGTGCCAGTAGCCTACAGGGAAGCAATCAGCCCCAGCATTTT. Translated: CASSLQGSNQPQHF.

This chain connects TRBV30 to TRBJ1-1; weak D call: TRBD1 (5 bases). This CDR3 spans 12 amino acids. Germline CDR1 reads GTSNPN; CDR2 reads SVGIG (reference sequence). V lost 5 bases to trimming and J lost 0 bases, with 7 bases between them. The CDR3 loop reads CAWRQMNTEAFF. CDR3 DNA sequence: TGTGCCTGGCGACAGATGAACACTGAAGCTTTCTTT.